This T cell receptor beta chain was obtained from a study of shared clonotypes between healthy human individuals. Study-wide context: Per-donor plates numbered three CD4 naive, three CD4 memory, two CD8 naive and one CD8 memory.

As regards this clone: The target antigen is unknown.

Produced via immunoSEQ multiplex PCR; TCRdb's table is partial and in-frame only. This sample yields about 710,000 clones, of which more than 70% are seen a single time; around 1.7% belongs to the top ten. Study findings and constraints: Non-shared clonotypes had lower generation probabilities than those shared by all four donors. As a rule, naive subsets had a larger estimated richness than memory subsets.

V shed 2 bases and J shed 4 bases, with 14 bases lying between them. The CDR3 has 15 amino acids. CDR1 is MNHNS and CDR2 is SASEGT in the germline V gene. This clonotype originated in a young woman in good health. The rearrangement joins TRBV6-1 to TRBJ1-2; TRBD1 might be the D (6 bases). The specimen was memory CD4+ T cells sorted from blood. Described subset: CD45RA-negative fraction. CDR3 bases: TGTGCCAGCAGTGAACAGTACAGGGCATCCTATGGCTACACCTTC. Protein product: CASSEQYRASYGYTF.